These T cell receptor beta chains were read from a single sample in a study of TIL therapy for anti-PD-1-resistant metastatic lung cancer. Assay: immunoSEQ multiplex PCR; the TCRdb copy retains only in-frame clones and omits some. The repertoire holds just over 20,000 clones, with around 76% as singletons. Material: blood, obtained at baseline. Receptors originate from a person aged 25 to 85 with non-small cell lung cancer. CDR3s include the opening cysteine and the closing phenylalanine or tryptophan. The order of the fields is D gene, clone size, J gene, V gene, CDR3 DNA, CDR3 protein. The D gene is left open where the match is weak. Some rows have no size entry. The others give once, few or many, or a class for an expanded clone.

TRBD2 NA TRBJ2-5 TRBV7-7 TGTGCCAGCAGTCCAACCTCAGCGGGACGGACCAAAGAGACCCAGTACTTC CASSPTSAGRTKETQYF
TRBD1 NA TRBJ1-2 TRBV5-4 TGTGCCAGCAGCCCGGGACAGGGAGGGCGCGACTATGGCTACACCTTC CASSPGQGGRDYGYTF
NA NA TRBJ1-5 TRBV6-1 TGTGCCACTAGGGGGGGGCCGGGGCAGCCCCAGCATTTT CATRGGPGQPQHF
NA NA TRBJ1-2 TRBV5-6 TGTGCCAGCAGCTTGCAGGGGACGGATGGCTACACCTTC CASSLQGTDGYTF
NA NA TRBJ1-2 TRBV28 TGTGCCAGCAGTGTTACAGGGTTCTCCTATGGCTACACCTTC CASSVTGFSYGYTF
NA NA TRBJ2-5 TRBV5-1 TGCGCCGCCCGTCCAGTTTCGGGATCGGAGACCCAGTACTTC CAARPVSGSETQYF
NA few TRBJ1-2 TRBV2 TGTGCCAGCAGTCCGCAGAGTAACTATGGCTACACCTTC CASSPQSNYGYTF
NA NA TRBJ2-2 TRBV5-4 TGTGCCAGCAGCCGGGGACAACTGAACACCGGGGAGCTGTTTTTT CASSRGQLNTGELFF
TRBD1 NA TRBJ1-5 TRBV19 TGTGCCAGTAGAGACAGGGTTAGCTATCAGCCCCAGCATTTT CASRDRVSYQPQHF
TRBD2 NA TRBJ2-2 TRBV19 TGTGCCAGTAATCCTGGGGCTAGCGGGGGCCCCGGGGAGCTGTTTTTT CASNPGASGGPGELFF
TRBD1 NA TRBJ1-2 TRBV7-2 TGTGCCAGCAGCTTGCAACAGGGGTACTATGGCTACACCTTC CASSLQQGYYGYTF